Here is one TCR beta chain with its context. These data originate in a study of T cell changes during pregnancy in multiple sclerosis. V was clipped by 7 bases and J by 1 base, with 14 bases between them. The germline V gene has CDR1 MNHEY and CDR2 SMNVEV (reference sequence). This CDR3 has 14 amino acids. Generated by immunoSEQ multiplex PCR, the TCRdb table keeps only in-frame clones and is missing some. In the table there are around 30,000 clones, approximately 94% of which are singletons. This sample comprised CD4+ T cells from peripheral blood mononuclear cells, obtained after pregnancy. The sequence derives from a female donor with multiple sclerosis, enrolled in a pregnancy study. This chain uses TRBV27 with TRBJ2-7; no firm D call. The CDR3 protein is CASTPNEDSYEQYF. The CDR3 bases are TGTGCCAGCACCCCGAACGAGGATTCCTACGAGCAGTACTTC.